This T cell receptor (beta chain) was documented in a study of blood T cell repertoires in COVID-19 (dated by TCRdb to 2020 to 2022). For the wider study: Samples covering the acute and convalescent phases of COVID-19 were provided by collaborators in the United States, Italy and Spain. The repertoires were made available in a free public database intended to serve as a resource for research on the immune response to SARS-CoV-2. The prospective study material was composed of cDNA or gDNA derived from T cells, B-cell-depleted T cells, or PBMCs. The samples were drawn from two sources: the first 160 participants of the ongoing ImmuneRACE study, and 1,000 to 1,500 subjects contributed by 6 global collaborators. A de-identified subject ID, COVID-19 status, age in years and sex were almost always included in the sample metadata. The dataset comprised deeply sampled blood TCRbeta repertoires from subjects exposed to, actively infected with, or recovered from COVID-19. Where available, HLA class I and class II types were taken from metadata supplied by the sample provider and were not determined by assay-based typing. Study-wide findings and limitations: The quantity of clinical and demographic metadata differed by source and by participant and was supplied without curation.

TCRbeta CDR3 regions were amplified from genomic DNA by means of the immunoSEQ Assay, a bias-controlled multiplex PCR. In the authors' own workflow: The number of nucleated cells in each sample was estimated by amplification of reference gene primers within the assay. To quantify the absolute abundance of each unique TCRbeta CDR3 rearrangement, sequence reads were collapsed and filtered. For each sample, productive Simpson clonality was calculated as the square root of Simpson's diversity index across productive rearrangements. The immuneACCESS repertoire file appears here via TCRdb, limited to in-frame rearrangements. These files lack a portion of the clones; in checked studies, under half of the deficit traces to unresolved V genes, and the cause of the others is not known. V, J and clone size are those of that table, while D and trimming were read from the DNA. This sample holds 350,000 to 400,000 clones; around 87% were observed only once. Over 0.9% of the sample is held by the ten biggest clonotypes.

Looking up the germline V gene yields CDR1 SNHLY and CDR2 FYNNEI. The CDR3 runs 16 residues from the cysteine to the phenylalanine. The retained sequence is limited to the CDR3, 48 bases, with the frame set at the first base. Trimming takes 7 bases from V and 0 bases from J, and the germline ends sit 17 bases apart. Participants in the prospective study were enrolled through a virtual design, were aged about 18 to 100 years, and lived in fewer than 30 United States geographic areas. In the prospective study, cohorts were assigned on the basis of participant-reported clinical history obtained from a screening survey and a study questionnaire. In the prospective study, mobile phlebotomists collected whole blood, serum and a nasopharyngeal or oropharyngeal swab from each participant. Over a roughly 2-month period, participants in the prospective study had the option of providing additional blood draws and questionnaires. Before DNA extraction, blood samples from the prospective study were shipped at room temperature or frozen.

In its sample, this clone was seen a few times. Its antigen has not been determined. No clone much larger than this one lies a single base away; base qualities are absent. The sequenced sample consisted of PBMCs or T cells enriched from blood (not recorded which). The receptor chain draws on TRBV2 and TRBJ2-3, and possibly TRBD1, on 6 matching bases. The sequence was collected from a woman younger than 45 with acute COVID-19. The CDR3 has the sequence CASKRETGSSTDTQYF. The base sequence is TGTGCCAGCAAAAGGGAGACAGGATCTAGCACAGATACGCAGTATTTT.